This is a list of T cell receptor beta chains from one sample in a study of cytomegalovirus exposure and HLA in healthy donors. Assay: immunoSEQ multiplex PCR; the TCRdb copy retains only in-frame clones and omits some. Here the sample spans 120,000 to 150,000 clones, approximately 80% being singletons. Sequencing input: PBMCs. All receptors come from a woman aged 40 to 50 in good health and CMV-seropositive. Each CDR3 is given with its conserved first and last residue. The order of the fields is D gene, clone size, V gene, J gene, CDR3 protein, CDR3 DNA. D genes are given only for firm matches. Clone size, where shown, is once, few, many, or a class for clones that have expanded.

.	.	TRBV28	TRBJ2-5	CAGKKNRAPGRETQYF	TGTGCCGGCAAAAAAAACAGGGCGCCGGGGCGGGAGACCCAGTACTTC
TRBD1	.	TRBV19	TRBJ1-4	CASSERQGLREKLFF	TGTGCCAGTAGCGAAAGACAGGGCTTGCGGGAAAAACTGTTTTTT
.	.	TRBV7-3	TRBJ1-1	CASSDTLNTEAFF	TGTGCCAGCAGCGACACCTTGAACACTGAAGCTTTCTTT
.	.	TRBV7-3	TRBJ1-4	CASSLTARSGEKLFF	TGTGCCAGCAGCTTAACGGCCAGATCGGGTGAAAAACTGTTTTTT
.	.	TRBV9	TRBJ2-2	CASSVDISLVRTGELFF	TGTGCCAGCAGCGTAGATATTAGTTTAGTCAGGACCGGGGAGCTGTTTTTT
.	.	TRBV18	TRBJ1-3	CASSPRERGPGNTIYF	TGTGCCAGCTCACCCCGCGAGCGCGGGCCTGGAAACACCATATATTTT
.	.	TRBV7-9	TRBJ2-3	CASSDIGVTDTQYF	TGTGCCAGCAGCGACATCGGGGTGACAGATACGCAGTATTTT
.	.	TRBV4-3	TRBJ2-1	CASSQGTAGYYNEQFF	TGCGCCAGCAGCCAAGGTACCGCAGGGTACTACAATGAGCAGTTCTTC
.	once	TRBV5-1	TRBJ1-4	CASSSRPGNEKLFF	TGCGCCAGCAGCTCCCGGCCCGGGAATGAAAAACTGTTTTTT
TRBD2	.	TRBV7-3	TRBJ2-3	CASSSAGGLTDTQYF	TGTGCCAGCAGCAGTGCGGGAGGGCTTACAGATACGCAGTATTTT
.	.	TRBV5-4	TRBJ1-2	CASSLDRLDGYTF	TGTGCCAGCAGCTTAGACAGGTTAGATGGCTACACCTTC
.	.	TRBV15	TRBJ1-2	CATSRERAVDGYTF	TGTGCCACCAGCAGAGAGCGGGCAGTGGATGGCTACACCTTC
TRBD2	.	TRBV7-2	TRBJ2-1	CASSLVAGGINNEQFF	TGTGCCAGCAGCTTAGTAGCGGGGGGAATTAACAATGAGCAGTTCTTC
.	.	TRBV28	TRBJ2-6	CASSLEIQAMAGANVLTF	TGTGCCAGCAGTTTGGAGATACAGGCCATGGCTGGGGCCAACGTCCTGACTTTC
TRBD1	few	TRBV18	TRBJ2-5	CASSQQGVEKTQYF	TGTGCCAGCTCACAACAGGGGGTGGAGAAGACCCAGTACTTC
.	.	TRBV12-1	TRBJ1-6	CASSFEDRVSPLHF	TGTGCCAGCAGCTTTGAGGACAGGGTTTCACCCCTCCACTTT
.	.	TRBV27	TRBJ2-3	CASSFPGPRATDTQYF	TGTGCCAGCAGTTTTCCAGGTCCGCGGGCGACAGATACGCAGTATTTT
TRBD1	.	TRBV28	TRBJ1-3	CASSHVPGQGSGNTIYF	TGTGCCAGCAGTCACGTTCCAGGACAGGGGTCTGGAAACACCATATATTTT
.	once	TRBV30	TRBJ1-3	CACSPGGPGNTIYF	TGTGCCTGCTCGCCCGGGGGTCCTGGAAACACCATATATTTT
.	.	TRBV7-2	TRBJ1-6	CASSFMDSYNSPLHF	TGTGCCAGCAGTTTCATGGACAGTTATAATTCACCCCTCCACTTT
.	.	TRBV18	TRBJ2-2	CASSPKQFNPSGTGELFF	TGTGCCAGCTCACCGAAACAATTTAACCCCAGCGGCACCGGGGAGCTGTTTTTT
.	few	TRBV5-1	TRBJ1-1	CASSPTRNTEAFF	TGCGCCAGCAGCCCCACCAGGAACACTGAAGCTTTCTTT
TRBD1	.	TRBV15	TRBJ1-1	CATSTNDRGREAFF	TGTGCCACCAGCACAAACGACAGGGGTAGGGAAGCTTTCTTT
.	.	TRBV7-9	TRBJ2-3	CASSARSGLTDTQYF	TGTGCCAGCAGCGCCCGTAGCGGACTCACAGATACGCAGTATTTT
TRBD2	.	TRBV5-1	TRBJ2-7	CASSLEISGSYEQYF	TGCGCCAGCAGCTTGGAAATTAGCGGGAGTTACGAGCAGTACTTC
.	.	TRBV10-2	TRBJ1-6	CASIPGSSYNSPLHF	TGCGCCAGCATCCCCGGGAGCTCCTATAATTCACCCCTCCACTTT
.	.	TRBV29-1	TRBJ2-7	CSALEGESSYEQYF	TGCAGCGCCTTAGAGGGAGAGAGCTCCTACGAGCAGTACTTC
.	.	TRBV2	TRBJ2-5	CASSAVGFSREETQYF	TGTGCCAGCAGTGCGGTAGGGTTCTCGAGGGAAGAGACCCAGTACTTC
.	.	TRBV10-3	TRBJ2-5	CAISEGARTQYF	TGTGCCATCAGTGAAGGGGCTAGGACCCAGTACTTC
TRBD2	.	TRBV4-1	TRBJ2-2	CASSQGLAEAFTGELFF	TGCGCCAGCAGCCAGGGACTAGCGGAGGCCTTCACCGGGGAGCTGTTTTTT
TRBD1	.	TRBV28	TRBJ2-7	CASSLIGTVSYEQYF	TGTGCCAGCAGTTTAATCGGGACAGTCTCCTACGAGCAGTACTTC
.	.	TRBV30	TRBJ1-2	CAWRRGGYTF	TGTGCCTGGCGAAGAGGGGGCTACACCTTC
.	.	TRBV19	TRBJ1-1	CASSIVPSNTEAFF	TGTGCCAGTAGTATTGTTCCGTCTAACACTGAAGCTTTCTTT
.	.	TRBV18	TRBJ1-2	CASSPEPDRGYTF	TGTGCCAGCTCACCGGAGCCGGATCGTGGCTACACCTTC
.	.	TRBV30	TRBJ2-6	CAWTQRGSGANVLTF	TGTGCCTGGACCCAACGGGGGTCTGGGGCCAACGTCCTGACTTTC
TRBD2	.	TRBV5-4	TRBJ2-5	CASSSSSGSMETQYF	TGTGCCAGCAGCTCGTCTAGCGGGAGTATGGAGACCCAGTACTTC
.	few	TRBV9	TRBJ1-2	CASSVGGQNYGYTF	TGTGCCAGCAGCGTAGGCGGGCAGAACTATGGCTACACCTTC
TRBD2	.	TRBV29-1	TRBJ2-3	CSVDGLAGHTDTQYF	TGCAGCGTTGATGGCCTAGCGGGCCACACAGATACGCAGTATTTT
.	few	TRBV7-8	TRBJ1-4	CASSFGQSNEKLFF	TGTGCCAGCAGCTTTGGGCAGAGTAATGAAAAACTGTTTTTT
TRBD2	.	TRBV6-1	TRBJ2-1	CASSPGLGLEQFF	TGTGCCAGCAGTCCGGGACTAGGCCTTGAGCAGTTCTTC
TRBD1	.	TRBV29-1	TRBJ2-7	CSVRQGASSYEQYF	TGCAGCGTTCGACAGGGGGCTAGCTCCTACGAGCAGTACTTC
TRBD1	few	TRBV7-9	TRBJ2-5	CASSSRDSYQETQYF	TGTGCCAGCAGCTCACGGGACAGCTACCAAGAGACCCAGTACTTC
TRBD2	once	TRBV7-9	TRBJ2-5	CSSSPPGGRGEETQYF	TGTTCCAGCAGCCCCCCGGGGGGGCGGGGGGAAGAGACCCAGTACTTC
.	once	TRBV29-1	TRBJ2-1	CSVHGLESYNEQFF	TGCAGCGTTCACGGGTTAGAGTCCTACAATGAGCAGTTCTTC
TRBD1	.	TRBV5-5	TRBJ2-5	CASRRPGQGMETQYF	TGTGCCAGCAGACGGCCGGGACAGGGTATGGAGACCCAGTACTTC
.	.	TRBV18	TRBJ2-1	CASSPPMGSGAYNEQFF	TGTGCCAGCTCACCACCGATGGGTAGCGGCGCCTACAATGAGCAGTTCTTC
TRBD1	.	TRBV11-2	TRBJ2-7	CASSLVVGQSYEQYF	TGTGCCAGCAGCTTAGTAGTGGGACAGAGCTACGAGCAGTACTTC
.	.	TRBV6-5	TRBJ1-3	CASGRGNSGNTIYF	TGTGCCAGCGGGAGGGGAAACTCTGGAAACACCATATATTTT
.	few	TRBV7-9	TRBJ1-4	CASSLGGGRRNEKLFF	TGTGCCAGCAGCTTAGGCGGTGGGAGACGGAATGAAAAACTGTTTTTT
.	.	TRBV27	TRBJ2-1	CASRRNVNEQFF	TGTGCCAGCAGGCGGAACGTCAATGAGCAGTTCTTC
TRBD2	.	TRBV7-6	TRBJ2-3	CASGGGLVGDTQYF	TGTGCCAGCGGAGGGGGACTAGTGGGGGATACGCAGTATTTT
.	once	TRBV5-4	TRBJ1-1	CASSLTGSTEAFF	TGTGCCAGCAGCTTAACAGGTTCCACTGAAGCTTTCTTT
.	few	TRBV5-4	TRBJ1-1	CASSVDSMNTEAFF	TGTGCCAGCAGCGTCGACAGCATGAACACTGAAGCTTTCTTT
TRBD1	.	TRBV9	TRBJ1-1	CASSVAVAPTDRGNTEAFF	TGTGCCAGCAGCGTAGCCGTAGCTCCTACCGACAGGGGAAACACTGAAGCTTTCTTT
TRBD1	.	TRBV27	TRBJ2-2	CASTEANSDRGPLLNTGELFF	TGTGCCAGCACCGAAGCTAACTCGGACAGGGGGCCCCTTTTGAACACCGGGGAGCTGTTTTTT
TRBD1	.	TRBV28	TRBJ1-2	CASSSRDRGSYGYTF	TGTGCCAGCAGTTCCCGGGACAGGGGCTCCTATGGCTACACCTTC